This T cell receptor beta chain emerged from a study of control samples from healthy donors and cancer patients. V dropped 5 bases and J dropped 3 bases, with 8 bases sitting between them. CDR3 length: 12 residues. Assay: immunoSEQ multiplex PCR; the TCRdb copy retains only in-frame clones and omits some. Of hundreds of thousands of clones listed, about nine tenths are singletons. The chain is built from TRBV12-3 or TRBV12-4 and TRBJ2-7; D unclear. Sequences were obtained from PBMCs. The source is a man in his forties with head and neck cancer. CDR3 sequence: CASSVDRYEQYF. As DNA, the CDR3 is TGTGCCAGCAGTGTGGACCGCTACGAGCAGTACTTC.